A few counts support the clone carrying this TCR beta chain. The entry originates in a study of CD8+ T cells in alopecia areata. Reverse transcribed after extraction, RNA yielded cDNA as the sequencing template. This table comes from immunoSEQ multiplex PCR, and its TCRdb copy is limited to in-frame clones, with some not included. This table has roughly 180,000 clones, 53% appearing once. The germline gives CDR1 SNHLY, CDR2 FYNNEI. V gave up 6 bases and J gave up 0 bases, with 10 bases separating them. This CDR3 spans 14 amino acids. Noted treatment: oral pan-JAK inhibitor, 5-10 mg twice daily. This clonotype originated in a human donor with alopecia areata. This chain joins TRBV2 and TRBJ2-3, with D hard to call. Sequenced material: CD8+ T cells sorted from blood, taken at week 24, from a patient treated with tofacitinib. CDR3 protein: CASRSDTSTDTQYF. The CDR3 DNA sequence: TGTGCCAGCAGATCCGACACCAGCACAGATACGCAGTATTTT.